Sequencing of this TCR beta chain was carried out in a study of blood T cell repertoires in COVID-19. The CDR3 covers 15 residues. Germline V lookup: CDR1 SEHNR, CDR2 FQNEAQ (reference sequence). With V trimmed by 1 base and J by 8 bases, 7 bases remained unmatched. TCRdb's table, derived via immunoSEQ multiplex PCR, lists solely in-frame clones and lacks some. There are 140,000 to 150,000 clones in the sample; 75% to 90% occur only once, and 35% to 50% lies in the top ten. The rearrangement joins TRBV7-9 to TRBJ1-2, with TRBD1 identical over 10 bases. Input material: peripheral blood. The clonotype comes from a human donor in a cohort sampled during active COVID-19. The CDR3: CASSLGTGGPGGYTF. CDR3 in DNA: TGTGCCAGCAGCTTAGGGACAGGGGGTCCGGGAGGCTACACCTTC. The full variable domain, rest sourced from reference TRBV7-9 and TRBJ1-2, is DTGVSQNPRHKITKRGQNVTFRCDPISEHNRLYWYRQTLGQGPEFLTYFQNEAQLEKSRLLSDRFSAERPKGSFSTLEIQRTEQGDSAMYLCASSLGTGGPGGYTFGSGTRLTVV.